These 12 T cell receptor beta chains were sequenced from one sample in a study of blood T cell repertoires in COVID-19. TCRdb's copy holds only in-frame clones and misses some; the assay was immunoSEQ multiplex PCR. The sample lists more than 110,000 clones; roughly 85% were seen once. Sequenced material: PBMCs or T cells enriched from blood (not recorded which). Receptor source: a woman aged 50 to 60 who had recovered from COVID-19.

The V call is TRBV3-1 (or the pseudogene TRBV3-2), the J call TRBJ2-1, with a weak D call TRBD1 (6 bases). The germline V gene encodes CDR1 LGHDT and CDR2 YNNKEL (reference sequence). The CDR3 runs to 13 residues. The V gene lost 8 bases and the J gene lost 0 bases, with 8 bases spanning the gap. The CDR3 DNA reads as TGTGCCAGCGGACAGAGCTCCTACAATGAGCAGTTCTTC. It encodes CASGQSSYNEQFF.

The CDR3 protein is CASSETGFNQPQHF. CDR3 sequence (DNA): TGTGCCAGCAGCGAAACAGGGTTCAATCAGCCCCAGCATTTT. The rearrangement joins TRBV9 to TRBJ1-5, with a possible D match to TRBD1 (6 bases). CDR1 and CDR2 (germline): SGDLS, YYNGEE. Trimming cost V 3 bases and J 3 bases, with 10 bases left between them. The CDR3 runs to 14 residues.

The gene calls are TRBV28 and TRBJ1-2; D is unclear. In germline, CDR1 is MDHEN, CDR2 SYDVKM. This CDR3 is 13 amino acids long. Trimming took 3 bases from V and 10 from J, leaving 15 bases between them. The CDR3 loop is CASSFMRSKDYTF. In nucleotides, the CDR3 is TGTGCCAGCAGTTTTATGCGGAGTAAAGACTACACCTTC.

The chain couples TRBV5-1 to TRBJ2-2, with a tentative D call TRBD2 (5 bases). Trimming took 7 bases from V and 0 from J, leaving 10 bases between them. The length of the CDR3 is 14 residues. Germline CDR1 reads SGHRS; CDR2 reads YFSETQ. DNA of the CDR3: TGCGCCAGCCGGGATGGCTCGAACACCGGGGAGCTGTTTTTT. Its protein product is CASRDGSNTGELFF.

The V gene is TRBV13, the J gene TRBJ2-4; D might be TRBD2 (5 bases). Germline loops: CDR1 PRHDT, CDR2 FYEKMQ (reference sequence). V shed 8 bases and J shed 6 bases, with 11 bases lying between them. The CDR3 is 12 residues long. In nucleotides, the CDR3 is TGTGCCAGCCACGGGGTCGGAAACATTCAGTACTTC. Protein: CASHGVGNIQYF.

V gene TRBV10-3 combines with J gene TRBJ2-1, with 12 bases that match TRBD2. The V gene's germline CDR1 is ENHRY and CDR2 SYGVKD. This CDR3 is built from 15 residues. The J segment lost 6 bases and the V segment lost 5 bases, leaving 5 bases of the junction unmatched. The CDR3 protein is CAISRLAGAGNEQFF. The CDR3 nucleotides read TGTGCCATCAGTCGACTAGCGGGGGCGGGCAATGAGCAGTTCTTC.

The CDR3 is CASSLVGGAIDTQYF. CDR3 in DNA: TGCGCCAGCAGCTTGGTCGGGGGGGCCATAGATACGCAGTATTTT. The rearrangement links TRBV5-1 to TRBJ2-3; 8 nucleotides match TRBD2. CDR1 is SGHRS, CDR2 YFSETQ, per germline. This CDR3 comprises 15 residues. Unmatched junction bases numbered 5, after V lost 0 bases and J lost 5 bases. Looking up the rest from reference TRBV5-1 and TRBJ2-3 gives the full variable domain: KAGVTQTPRYLIKTRGQQVTLSCSPISGHRSVSWYQQTPGQGLQFLFEYFSETQRNKGNFPGRFSGRQFSNSRSEMNVSTLELGDSALYLCASSLVGGAIDTQYFGPGTRLTVL.

This chain's CDR3 is CAWSWDGSTEAFF. CDR3 bases: TGTGCCTGGAGTTGGGACGGGAGCACTGAAGCTTTCTTT. The genes are TRBV30 and TRBJ1-1, with a possible D match to TRBD1 (5 bases). Germline V lookup: CDR1 GTSNPN, CDR2 SVGIG (reference sequence). This CDR3 is 13 amino acids long. V was trimmed by 2 bases and J by 4 bases, leaving 11 bases between them.

This clone was seen only once. J is TRBJ2-3 and V is TRBV18; 9 bases align to TRBD2. Germline values: CDR1 KGHSH, CDR2 LQKENI. The CDR3 is 16 amino acids. V was pared by 3 bases and J by 2 bases, with 6 bases of the junction left unmatched. The CDR3 spells CASSPLAGASTDTQYF. The CDR3 nucleotides read TGTGCCAGCTCACCCTTAGCGGGGGCTTCCACAGATACGCAGTATTTT.

The sample holds a few counts of this clone. The chain joins TRBV18 to TRBJ1-6; TRBD1 is a possible D gene (6 bases). Trimming shortened V by 4 bases and J by 5 bases, and 18 bases separated the two germline ends. The germline CDR1 and CDR2 sequences are KGHSH and LQKENI. This CDR3 region has 17 residues. The CDR3 DNA is TGTGCCAGCTCACGATACCCAACAGGGTTCGATAATTCACCCCTCCACTTT. Translation gives CASSRYPTGFDNSPLHF.

Here the CDR3 reads CASSPGLGLTGELFF. CDR3 nucleotides: TGTGCCAGCAGCCCGGGACTAGGACTTACCGGGGAGCTGTTTTTT. The chain joins TRBV6-5 to TRBJ2-2; 8 bases map to TRBD2. J lost 5 bases, V lost 6 bases, and 8 bases had no gene match. CDR3 length: 15 residues. Germline V lookup: CDR1 MNHEY, CDR2 SVGAGI.

The chain is built from TRBV5-4 and TRBJ2-2, with TRBD2 matching 9 bases. The germline gives CDR1 SGHNT, CDR2 YYREEE (reference sequence). J lost 1 base, V lost 4 bases, and 2 bases had no gene match. The CDR3 runs to 15 residues. The CDR3: CASSRLAENTGELFF. The DNA of the CDR3 is TGTGCCAGCAGCAGACTAGCGGAGAACACCGGGGAGCTGTTTTTT.